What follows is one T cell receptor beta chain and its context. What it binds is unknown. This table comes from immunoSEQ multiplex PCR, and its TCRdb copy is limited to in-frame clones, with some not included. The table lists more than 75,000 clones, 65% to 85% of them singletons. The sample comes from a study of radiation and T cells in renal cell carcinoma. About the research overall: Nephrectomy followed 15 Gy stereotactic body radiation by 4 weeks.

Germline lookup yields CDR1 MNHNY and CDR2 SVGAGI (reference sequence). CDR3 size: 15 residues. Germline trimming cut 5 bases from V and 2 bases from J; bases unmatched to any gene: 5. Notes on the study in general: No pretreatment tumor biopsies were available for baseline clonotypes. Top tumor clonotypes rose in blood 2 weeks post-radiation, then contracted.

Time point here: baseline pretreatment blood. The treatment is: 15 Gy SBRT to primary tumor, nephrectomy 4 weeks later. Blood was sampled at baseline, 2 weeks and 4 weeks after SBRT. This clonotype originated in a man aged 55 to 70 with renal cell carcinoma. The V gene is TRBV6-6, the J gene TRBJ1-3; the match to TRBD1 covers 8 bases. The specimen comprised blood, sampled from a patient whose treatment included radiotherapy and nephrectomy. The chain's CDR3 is CASSQAGGPGNTIYF. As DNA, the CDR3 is TGTGCCAGCAGTCAAGCAGGGGGCCCTGGAAACACCATATATTTT.